The text below deals with one T cell receptor beta chain. Its matching antigen is unknown. The data are from a study of CD8+CD57+ T cells in acquired aplastic anemia. The wider study: Sorted CD4+ and CD8+ cells gave a mean 3.2 ug DNA, range 0.2 to 27.4 ug.

Genomic DNA, the template, was used for profiling of the TCR beta VDJ and CDR3. TCRdb re-derived calls from the reads in MiXCR, one entry per CDR3 protein. Of roughly 250,000 distinct CDR3 sequences in the sample, around 82% were seen once. Study findings and constraints: The same twenty-nine CD8+ CDR3 sequences occurred in patients and in controls. The CD8+ Simpson's diversity of patients and controls was not significantly different.

Individuals selected for sequencing had exhibited CD8+CD57+ cell expansion on flow cytometry. Among the patients, all had severe acquired aplastic anemia. The CDR3 contains 13 residues. Germline lookup yields CDR1 SGHNT and CDR2 YYREEE (reference sequence). J lost 5 bases, V lost 1 base, and 3 bases had no gene match. The sequenced sample was sorted CD4+, CD8+, or CD8+CD57+ T cells (not recorded which) from PBMCs. V is TRBV5-4 and J is TRBJ2-7; 7 bases are a match to TRBD2. The clonotype originates from a human donor with aplastic anemia. CDR3 in DNA: TGTGCCAGCAGCTTGACTAGCGTCCACGAGCAGTACTTC. Encoded protein: CASSLTSVHEQYF. Based on the CDR3 plus reference TRBV5-4 and TRBJ2-7, the full variable domain is ETGVTQSPTHLIKTRGQQVTLRCSSQSGHNTVSWYQQALGQGPQFIFQYYREEENGRGNFPPRFSGLQFPNYSSELNVNALELDDSALYLCASSLTSVHEQYFGPGTRLTVT.